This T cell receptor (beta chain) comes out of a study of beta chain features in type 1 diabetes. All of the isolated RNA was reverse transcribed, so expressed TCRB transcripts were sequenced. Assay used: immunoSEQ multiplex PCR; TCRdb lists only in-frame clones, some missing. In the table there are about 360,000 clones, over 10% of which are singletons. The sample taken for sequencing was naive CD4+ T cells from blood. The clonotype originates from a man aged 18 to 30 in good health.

The DNA of the CDR3 is TGTGCCAGCAGTGATGCAGGTGGGGAGCCGAAGCCCCAGCATTTT. It encodes CASSDAGGEPKPQHF. This chain connects TRBV25-1 to TRBJ1-5; D is ambiguous. Germline loops: CDR1 MGHDK, CDR2 SYGVNS. V was pared by 3 bases and J by 8 bases, with 17 bases between. This CDR3 region has 15 residues.